The 2 T cell receptor beta chains below come from one sample, sequenced in a study of blood T cell repertoires in COVID-19. Some clones are missing from TCRdb's copy, which holds only in-frame ones; the method was immunoSEQ multiplex PCR. The repertoire holds some 300,000 clones, with around 90% as singletons. Sequencing was done on a sample of peripheral blood. These receptors were obtained from a woman aged 40 to 55 with COVID-19, enrolled during active disease.

V is TRBV5-1 and J is TRBJ2-1; D possibly corresponds to TRBD1 (5 bases). Trimming left V 4 bases short and J 2 bases short, with 13 bases between. The length of the CDR3 is 15 residues. Germline V gene data show CDR1 as SGHRS and CDR2 as YFSETQ. DNA for the CDR3: TGCGCCAGCAGCACGACAGTCGGGCCCTACAATGAGCAGTTCTTC. Encoded protein: CASSTTVGPYNEQFF. Full variable domain (missing parts from reference TRBV5-1 and TRBJ2-1): KAGVTQTPRYLIKTRGQQVTLSCSPISGHRSVSWYQQTPGQGLQFLFEYFSETQRNKGNFPGRFSGRQFSNSRSEMNVSTLELGDSALYLCASSTTVGPYNEQFFGPGTRLTVL.

The chain carries TRBV5-1 and TRBJ2-3; 9 nucleotides match TRBD2. V dropped 1 base and J dropped 0; count of bases not matched to a gene: 3. The CDR3 consists of 16 residues. Germline V lookup: CDR1 SGHRS, CDR2 YFSETQ. CDR3 residues: CASSLSLAGSTDTQYF. In nucleotides, the CDR3 is TGCGCCAGCAGCTTGTCCCTAGCGGGAAGCACAGATACGCAGTATTTT.